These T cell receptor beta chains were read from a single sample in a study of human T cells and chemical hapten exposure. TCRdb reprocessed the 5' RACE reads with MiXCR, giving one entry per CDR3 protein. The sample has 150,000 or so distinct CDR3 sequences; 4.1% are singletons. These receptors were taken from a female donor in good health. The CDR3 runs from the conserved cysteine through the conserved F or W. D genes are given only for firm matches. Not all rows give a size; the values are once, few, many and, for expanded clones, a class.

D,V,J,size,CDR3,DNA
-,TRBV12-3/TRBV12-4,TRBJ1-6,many,CASSPTYHSPLHF,TGTGCCAGCAGCCCAACTTACCATTCACCCCTCCACTTT
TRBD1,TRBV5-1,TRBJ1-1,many,CASSRDRMNTEAFF,TGCGCCAGCAGCCGGGACAGGATGAACACTGAAGCTTTCTTT
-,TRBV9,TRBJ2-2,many,CASNLWGDSRTTGELFF,TGTGCCAGCAACCTATGGGGGGACAGTCGTACCACCGGGGAGCTGTTTTTT
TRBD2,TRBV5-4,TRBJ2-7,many,CASSRLAGAYEQYF,TGTGCCAGCAGCAGACTAGCGGGGGCCTACGAGCAGTACTTC
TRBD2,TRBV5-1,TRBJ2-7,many,CASSLSSGGHEQYF,TGCGCCAGCAGCTTGTCTAGCGGGGGCCACGAGCAGTACTTC
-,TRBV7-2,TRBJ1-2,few,CASRSRYDGYTF,TGTGCCAGCAGATCGCGTTATGATGGCTACACCTTC
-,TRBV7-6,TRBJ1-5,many,CASSRDPGSNQPQHF,TGTGCCAGCAGCCGGGACCCAGGGAGCAATCAGCCCCAGCATTTT
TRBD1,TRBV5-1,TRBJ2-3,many,CASSLGGQHTQYF,TGCGCCAGCAGCTTGGGGGGACAGCATACGCAGTATTTT
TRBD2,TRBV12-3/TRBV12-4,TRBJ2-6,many,CASSLLLAGNVSGANVLTF,TGTGCCAGCAGTTTGTTACTAGCGGGGAACGTCTCTGGGGCCAACGTCCTGACTTTC
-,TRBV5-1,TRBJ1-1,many,CASSLVRGETEAFF,TGCGCCAGCAGCTTGGTACGGGGTGAGACTGAAGCTTTCTTT
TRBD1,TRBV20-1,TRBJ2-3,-,CSAFNRQGWTDTQYF,TGCAGTGCTTTTAACCGACAGGGGTGGACAGATACGCAGTATTTT
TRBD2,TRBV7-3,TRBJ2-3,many,CASSLIGTSGGPDTQYF,TGTGCCAGCAGCTTAATCGGGACTAGCGGGGGGCCAGATACGCAGTATTTT
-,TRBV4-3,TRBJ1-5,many,CASSQDWDSNQPQHF,TGCGCCAGCAGCCAAGATTGGGACAGCAATCAGCCCCAGCATTTT
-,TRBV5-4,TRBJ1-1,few,CASSLDGLTEAFF,TGTGCCAGCAGCTTGGATGGGTTAACTGAAGCTTTCTTT
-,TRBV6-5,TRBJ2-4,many,CASSYSRGENIQYF,TGTGCCAGCAGTTACTCGAGAGGGGAAAACATTCAGTACTTC
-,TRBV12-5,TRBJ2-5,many,CASGFGRGQETQYF,TGTGCTAGTGGTTTTGGCAGGGGCCAAGAGACCCAGTACTTC
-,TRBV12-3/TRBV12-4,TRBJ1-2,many,CASSRRTAPRVYGYTF,TGTGCCAGCAGTAGAAGGACAGCCCCACGAGTCTATGGCTACACCTTC
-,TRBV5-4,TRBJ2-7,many,CASSLAVQPYEQYF,TGTGCCAGCAGCTTGGCTGTGCAACCCTACGAGCAGTACTTC
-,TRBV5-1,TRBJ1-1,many,CASSYRLNTEAFF,TGCGCCAGCAGTTACAGGTTGAACACTGAAGCTTTCTTT
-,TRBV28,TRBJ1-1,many,CASRIPQTGTEAFF,TGTGCCAGCAGGATCCCCCAGACTGGGACTGAAGCTTTCTTT
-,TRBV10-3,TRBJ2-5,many,CAISQINPAGSEETQYF,TGTGCCATCAGCCAAATCAACCCAGCGGGCTCGGAAGAGACCCAGTACTTC
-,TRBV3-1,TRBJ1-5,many,CASSHGAGMSPQHF,TGTGCCAGCAGCCATGGGGCTGGGATGTCGCCCCAGCATTTT
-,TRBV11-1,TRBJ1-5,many,CASSLMRNQPQHF,TGTGCCAGCAGCTTGATGCGCAATCAGCCCCAGCATTTT
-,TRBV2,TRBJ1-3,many,CASKASHSGNTIYF,TGTGCCAGCAAGGCCTCGCACTCTGGAAACACCATATATTTT
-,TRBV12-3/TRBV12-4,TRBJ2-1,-,CASSFGLEASIAEQFF,TGTGCCAGCAGTTTCGGTTTGGAAGCTAGCATCGCTGAGCAGTTCTTC
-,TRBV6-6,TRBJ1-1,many,CASTPGVYTEAFF,TGTGCCAGCACCCCAGGGGTGTACACTGAAGCTTTCTTT
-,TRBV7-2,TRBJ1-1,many,CASSLTQKVAEAFF,TGTGCCAGCAGCCTTACCCAGAAGGTAGCTGAAGCTTTCTTT
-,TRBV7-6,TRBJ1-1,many,CASSSGTLNTEAFF,TGTGCCAGCAGCTCCGGGACGCTGAACACTGAAGCTTTCTTT
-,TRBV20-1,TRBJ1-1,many,CSAKEGGTEAFF,TGCAGTGCCAAGGAGGGGGGCACTGAAGCTTTCTTT
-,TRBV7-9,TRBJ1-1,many,CASSLASTPEAFF,TGTGCCAGCAGCTTAGCGTCAACCCCTGAAGCTTTCTTT
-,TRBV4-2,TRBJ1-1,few,CASSQDRQGMNTEAFF,TGTGCCAGCAGCCAAGATCGCCAGGGGATGAACACTGAAGCTTTCTTT
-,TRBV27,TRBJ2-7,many,CASSLVQASYEQYF,TGTGCCAGCAGTTTAGTACAGGCGTCCTACGAGCAGTACTTC
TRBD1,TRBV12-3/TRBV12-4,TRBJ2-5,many,CASRESGQGSGETQYF,TGTGCCAGCAGGGAGTCGGGACAGGGGAGCGGAGAGACCCAGTACTTC
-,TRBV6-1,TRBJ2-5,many,CASSDSAVGTQYF,TGTGCCAGCAGTGATTCGGCGGTAGGGACCCAGTACTTC
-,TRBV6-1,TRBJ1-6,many,CASSLNRVSSYNSPLHF,TGTGCCAGCAGTCTCAACAGGGTTAGCTCCTATAATTCACCCCTCCACTTT
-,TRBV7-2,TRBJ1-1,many,CASSFEGDTEAFF,TGTGCCAGCAGCTTTGAGGGGGACACTGAAGCTTTCTTT
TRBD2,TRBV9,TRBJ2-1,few,CASSVGKPAGLSYNEQFF,TGTGCCAGCAGCGTAGGAAAACCAGCGGGGCTATCCTACAATGAGCAGTTCTTC
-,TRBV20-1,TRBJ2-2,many,CSARRTLGTGELFF,TGCAGTGCTAGAAGGACCTTAGGCACCGGGGAGCTGTTTTTT
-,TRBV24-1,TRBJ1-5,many,CATSDGIWPQHF,TGTGCCACTTCAGACGGGATTTGGCCCCAGCATTTT
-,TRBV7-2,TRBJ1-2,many,CASHKGGTSYTF,TGTGCCAGTCACAAGGGTGGCACAAGCTACACCTTC
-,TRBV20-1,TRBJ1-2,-,CSARDPLREGTYGYTF,TGCAGTGCTAGAGATCCCCTCAGGGAAGGGACCTATGGCTACACCTTC
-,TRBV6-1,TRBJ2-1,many,CASSESPAHNEQFF,TGTGCCAGCAGTGAGTCTCCAGCCCACAATGAGCAGTTCTTC
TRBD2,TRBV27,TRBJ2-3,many,CASSLRRGVHTDTQYF,TGTGCCAGCAGTTTAAGGCGGGGGGTTCACACAGATACGCAGTATTTT
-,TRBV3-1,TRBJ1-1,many,CASSQGPVNTEAFF,TGTGCCAGCAGCCAAGGACCCGTGAACACTGAAGCTTTCTTT
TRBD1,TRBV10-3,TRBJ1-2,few,CAISESIPLTGGDDGYTF,TGTGCCATCAGTGAGTCGATCCCCCTGACAGGGGGCGACGATGGCTACACCTTC
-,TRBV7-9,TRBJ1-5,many,CASSINRDNTRAGNQPQHF,TGTGCCAGCAGCATAAACCGGGACAACACTCGCGCGGGCAATCAGCCCCAGCATTTT
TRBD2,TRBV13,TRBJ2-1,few,CASSFSGLAGGQTYNEQFF,TGTGCCAGCAGCTTCTCAGGACTAGCGGGGGGCCAAACCTACAATGAGCAGTTCTTC
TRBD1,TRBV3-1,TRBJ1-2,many,CASSQEYRGMDGYTF,TGTGCCAGCAGCCAAGAGTACAGGGGTATGGATGGCTACACCTTC
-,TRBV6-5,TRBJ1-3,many,CASSQNREGSGNTIYF,TGTGCCAGCAGTCAAAACAGGGAAGGCTCTGGAAACACCATATATTTT
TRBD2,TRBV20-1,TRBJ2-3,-,CSASVPGGRADTQYF,TGCAGTGCTAGTGTACCGGGGGGGCGAGCAGATACGCAGTATTTT
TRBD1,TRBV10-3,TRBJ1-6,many,CAIRGQDHSPLHF,TGTGCCATCAGGGGACAGGACCATTCACCCCTCCACTTT
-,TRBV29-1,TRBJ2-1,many,CSVEDYLTFSYNEQFF,TGCAGCGTTGAAGATTATCTAACATTCTCCTACAATGAGCAGTTCTTC
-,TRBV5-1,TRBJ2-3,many,CASGASTDTQYF,TGCGCCAGCGGGGCTAGCACAGATACGCAGTATTTT
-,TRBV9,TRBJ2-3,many,CASSVEDTQYF,TGTGCCAGCAGCGTGGAAGATACGCAGTATTTT
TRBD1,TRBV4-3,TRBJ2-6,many,CASSHDYRGELGWANVLTF,TGCGCCAGCAGCCATGATTACAGGGGTGAGCTCGGGTGGGCCAACGTCCTGACTTTC
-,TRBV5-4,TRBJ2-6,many,CASSGPTGPGANVLTF,TGTGCCAGCAGCGGACCAACAGGACCCGGGGCCAACGTCCTGACTTTC
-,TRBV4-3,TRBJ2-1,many,CASSQDPGGGDYNEQFF,TGCGCCAGCAGCCAAGATCCAGGGGGGGGCGACTACAATGAGCAGTTCTTC
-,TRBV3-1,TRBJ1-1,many,CASSAGQNTEAFF,TGTGCCAGCAGTGCGGGGCAGAACACTGAAGCTTTCTTT
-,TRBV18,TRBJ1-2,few,CASSPRDMTNYGYTF,TGTGCCAGCTCACCCCGGGACATGACTAACTATGGCTACACCTTC